The present T cell receptor (beta chain) was sequenced within a study of T-cell memory formation after mild COVID-19. Note on this clonotype: No antigen is known for it.

UMIs and sample barcodes were carried by the TCR alpha and TCR beta cDNA libraries that 5'RACE produced using constant-segment primers. A single record per CDR3 protein comes from TCRdb applying MiXCR to the 5' RACE reads. The table lists hundreds of thousands of distinct CDR3 sequences, about 20% of them singletons. Study-level points and caveats: In pre-infection memory, a portion of responding clones appeared, which suggested that cross-reactive memory joined. Specificity for SARS-CoV-2 was not confirmed among the second-wave clones peaking on day 37.

The sample consisted of PBMCs or a T cell subset sorted from them (not recorded which). This clonotype originated in a man aged 18 to 30 who had mild COVID-19 (a few samples of this study predate the infection). Cell type and time point are not known.

The CDR3 here is CASSAGTDYQETQYF. In DNA, the CDR3 is TGCGCCAGCAGCGCCGGGACTGACTACCAAGAGACCCAGTACTTC. This chain uses TRBV5-1 with TRBJ2-5; a weak D match, TRBD2 (6 bases). The V gene's germline CDR1 is SGHRS and CDR2 YFSETQ. The V gene lost 4 bases and the J gene lost 0 bases, with 13 bases spanning the gap. This CDR3 region has 15 residues.